These T cell receptor beta chains were read from a single sample in a study of CD8+ T cells in alopecia areata. The protocol was immunoSEQ multiplex PCR, while the TCRdb copy is restricted to in-frame clones and leaves out a portion. The top ten hold under 15% of the sample, which has about 140,000 clones, 70% to 90% seen once. The sequencing used CD8+ T cells sorted from blood, collected at week 4, from a patient treated with tofacitinib. These receptors came from a human donor with alopecia areata. CDR3s include the opening cysteine and the closing phenylalanine or tryptophan. A D gene is named only where the DNA matches it firmly. Not all rows give a size; the values are once, few, many and, for expanded clones, a class.

>-|-|TRBJ1-5|TRBV4-1
TGCGCCAGCAGCCTTAGCCCAGGTCTCAGCAATCAGCCCCAGCATTTT
CASSLSPGLSNQPQHF
>TRBD1|-|TRBJ2-2|TRBV27
TGTGCCAGCAGTTTAGCACAGGGGGCAAACACCGGGGAGCTGTTTTTT
CASSLAQGANTGELFF
>-|once|TRBJ2-2|TRBV29-1
TGCAGCGTTCTGACGGGGAACACCGGGGAGCTGTTTTTT
CSVLTGNTGELFF
>-|once|TRBJ2-7|TRBV4-1
TGCGCCAGCAGCCAAGATCCCGAACGAGTAGGATACGAGCAGTACTTC
CASSQDPERVGYEQYF
>-|-|TRBJ2-3|TRBV5-1
TGCGCCAGCAGCTCGGGCGGAACAGGGATGATGAGAGATACGCAGTATTTT
CASSSGGTGMMRDTQYF
>-|once|TRBJ2-7|TRBV2
TGTGCCAGCAGTGACAGTTACGAGCAGTACTTC
CASSDSYEQYF
>-|-|TRBJ2-2|TRBV27
TGTGTAGTCGCCGTGGGCACCGGGGAGCTGTTTTTT
CVVAVGTGELFF
>-|-|TRBJ2-3|TRBV19
TGTGCCAGTAGTATTGGAGCGAGCACAGATACGCAGTATTTT
CASSIGASTDTQYF
>-|few|TRBJ2-7|TRBV29-1
TGCAGCGTTGAATGGGGGACATGGCAGTACTTC
CSVEWGTWQYF
>-|-|TRBJ2-7|TRBV10-3
TGTGCCATCAGTGAGGGTCCCGGGAATTCCTACGAGCAGTACTTC
CAISEGPGNSYEQYF
>-|once|TRBJ2-7|TRBV5-5
TGTGCCAGCGTAGAGATTGCGTCGGACGAGCAGTACTTC
CASVEIASDEQYF
>-|-|TRBJ1-1|TRBV7-9
TGTGCCAGCAGCCTGGGCGGCCGGCCTCGGAGGAACACTGAAGCTTTCTTT
CASSLGGRPRRNTEAFF
>-|once|TRBJ2-7|TRBV2
TGTGCCAGCCGCCAGACGGACTACGAGCAGTACTTC
CASRQTDYEQYF
>-|-|TRBJ2-4|TRBV27
TGTGCCAGCAGTGCCGGCTCCAAAAACATTCAGTACTTC
CASSAGSKNIQYF
>-|-|TRBJ2-5|TRBV13
TGTGCCAGCAGCTTCGGGGAGACCCAGTACTTC
CASSFGETQYF
>-|-|TRBJ1-2|TRBV29-1
TGCAGCGTTCGTGCCCAGAGGGGCGCGGCCTATGGCTACACCTTC
CSVRAQRGAAYGYTF
>-|-|TRBJ2-3|TRBV13
TGTGCCAGCAGCCTCAATGCGGCGGACTTCGCGGTAGATACGCAGTATTTT
CASSLNAADFAVDTQYF
>TRBD2|-|TRBJ2-1|TRBV9
TGTGCCAGCAGCGTAAGCGGGGGGGCTTCGTGGGAGCAGTTCTTC
CASSVSGGASWEQFF
>-|once|TRBJ2-1|TRBV28
TGTGCCAGCAGTTTGGGGAATGAGCAGTTCTTC
CASSLGNEQFF
>-|-|TRBJ2-7|TRBV25-1
TGTGCCAGCAGTGATTTTTACACCAACGAGCAGTACTTC
CASSDFYTNEQYF
>-|-|TRBJ2-3|TRBV7-2
TGTGCCAGCAGCCCGAAACCTCAATATACGCAGTATTTT
CASSPKPQYTQYF
>TRBD1|-|TRBJ2-1|TRBV7-9
TGTGCCAGCAGCCCTCGGGACAGCCGCTCCTACAATGAGCAGTTCTTC
CASSPRDSRSYNEQFF
>-|-|TRBJ1-4|TRBV27
TGTGCCAGCAGTTTTCTCCAACAGGCCTCGCAGGAAAAACTGTTTTTT
CASSFLQQASQEKLFF
>TRBD2|-|TRBJ2-5|TRBV5-4
TGTGCCAGCAGCTTACCGGGACTAGGAGAGACCCAGTACTTC
CASSLPGLGETQYF
>-|-|TRBJ2-6|TRBV30
TGTGCCTGGAGTGAATGGTCGTCGGGGGCCAACGTCCTGACTTTC
CAWSEWSSGANVLTF
>-|-|TRBJ2-1|TRBV29-1
TGCAGCGTTGAGGGGACCGAGAAATACAATGAGCAGTTCTTC
CSVEGTEKYNEQFF
>TRBD1|few|TRBJ2-7|TRBV23-1
TGCGCCAGCAGTCATCCAGGGGGTCTCCTCTCCTACGAGCAGTACTTC
CASSHPGGLLSYEQYF
>-|-|TRBJ2-7|TRBV5-1
TGCGCCAGCAGCCGGGCCCAGGCTTCGTACGAGCAGTACTTC
CASSRAQASYEQYF
>TRBD2|-|TRBJ2-1|TRBV29-1
TGCAGCGTTGTTAGGACTAGCGGAAATGAGCAGTTCTTC
CSVVRTSGNEQFF
>-|-|TRBJ2-2|TRBV29-1
TGCAGCGTTGCGTTCGGCAGGGTTAACACCGGGGAGCTGTTTTTT
CSVAFGRVNTGELFF
>-|-|TRBJ2-5|TRBV5-6
TGTGCCAGCAGCTTGTGGGACGCACAAGAGACCCAGTACTTC
CASSLWDAQETQYF
>-|-|TRBJ2-1|TRBV29-1
TGCAGCGTTGGATCCGGAGCCGGGGCGGGTAAGAATGAGCAGTTCTTC
CSVGSGAGAGKNEQFF
>TRBD1|-|TRBJ2-3|TRBV5-1
TGCGCCAGCAGCTTGAGCGGACAGGGATCAGATACGCAGTATTTT
CASSLSGQGSDTQYF
>TRBD1|-|TRBJ2-1|TRBV7-6
TGTGCCAGCAGTTTACGGGACAGGGTAGGAGATGAGCAGTTCTTC
CASSLRDRVGDEQFF
>-|few|TRBJ2-2|TRBV6-1
TGTGCCAGCAGTGAAGGGCAGTTGGCCGGGGAGCTGTTTTTT
CASSEGQLAGELFF
>TRBD1|-|TRBJ2-7|TRBV6-5
TGTGCCAGCAGGATCGGGACAGTGTACTACGAGCAGTACTTC
CASRIGTVYYEQYF
>TRBD1|-|TRBJ2-7|TRBV29-1
TGCAGCGTTGGCGACAGGGGACAAACCTACGAGCAGTACTTC
CSVGDRGQTYEQYF
>TRBD2|-|TRBJ2-7|TRBV7-2
TGTGCCAGCAGCTTAGCGACCGGGACTAGCGGGAGGGCTTACGAGCAGTACTTC
CASSLATGTSGRAYEQYF
>TRBD2|few|TRBJ2-5|TRBV7-3
TGTGCCAGCAGCCCGACTAGCGGGTACCAAGAGACCCAGTACTTC
CASSPTSGYQETQYF